This TCR beta chain is drawn from a study of graft-versus-host responses after intestinal transplantation. As for the study in general: Each patient got anti-thymocyte globulin induction, then tacrolimus and steroids for approximately 3 years. Whole-study results and caveats: Early post-transplant HvG declines were associated with peak circulating GvH clone levels.

Assay: immunoSEQ multiplex PCR; the TCRdb copy retains only in-frame clones and omits some. The sample lists about 85,000 clones, around 93% occurring once. There are 16 residues in the CDR3. Germline-derived CDR1 and CDR2 are SEHNR and FQNEAQ (reference sequence). J gave up 5 bases and V 5 bases, and 7 bases lay outside the gene matches. Note on this clone: Its target is not known.

The source material was unstimulated CD8+ T cells sorted from spleen or lymph node cells, sampled before transplant. The TCR originated in a human donor who was the organ donor for an intestinal transplant. J is TRBJ2-1 and V is TRBV7-9; 12 bases line up with TRBD2. The CDR3 DNA sequence: TGTGCCAGCAGCCCGCCCAGACTAGCGGGAGACAATGAGCAGTTCTTC. Translation gives CASSPPRLAGDNEQFF.